This T cell receptor (beta chain) was identified in a study of blood T cell repertoires in COVID-19. In the study overall: Some COVID-19 samples were acute and others convalescent; all came from the United States, Italy and Spain.

Only in-frame clones appear in the TCRdb table, and some are missing; sequencing was by immunoSEQ multiplex PCR. The table lists approximately 300,000 clones, 88% of them singletons. The germline CDR1 and CDR2 sequences are MNHEY and SMNVEV (reference sequence). The V gene end was trimmed by 1 base and the J gene end by 2 bases; junction bases not matched to a gene: 3. This CDR3 spans 15 amino acids. The TCR originated in a woman under 40 with COVID-19, enrolled during active disease. The sequenced material came from peripheral blood. The chain combines TRBV27 with TRBJ2-5, with TRBD1 matching over 8 bases. CDR3 region: CASSLWGQVQETQYF. CDR3 DNA sequence: TGTGCCAGCAGTTTATGGGGACAGGTACAAGAGACCCAGTACTTC.